This T cell receptor (beta chain) stems from a study of CD8+CD57+ T cells in acquired aplastic anemia. Across the study: Mean yield of DNA from sorted CD4+ and CD8+ cells was around 3 ug. Findings and caveats of the study: Overlap between patients and controls comprised roughly 28 CD8+ CDR3 sequences.

Comment on this clonotype: Its antigen is as yet unknown. One end of the junction varies from germline; a read error may be responsible.

TCR beta VDJ combinations and CDR3 sequences were profiled from genomic DNA. TCRdb re-called the reads through MiXCR, storing one row per CDR3 protein. The sample lists some 160,000 distinct CDR3 sequences; around 50% were seen once. CDR1 SEHNR and CDR2 FQNEAQ come from the germline V gene (reference sequence). CDR3 length: 14 residues. Patients chosen for sequencing had CD8+CD57+ cells that had expanded, as shown by flow cytometry. At the time of blood sampling, patients had not yet received any therapy. This clonotype originated in a human donor with aplastic anemia. J is TRBJ2-5 and V is TRBV7-9; unclear D gene. The specimen was sorted CD4+, CD8+, or CD8+CD57+ T cells (not recorded which) from PBMCs. In DNA, the CDR3 is TGTGCCAGCAGCCAAGGGTCCTATCGAGAGACCCAGTGCTTC. Protein sequence: CASSQGSYRETQCF.